This T cell receptor (beta chain) was documented in a study of CD8 T cells in Susac syndrome. When the RNA was reverse transcribed, random hexamers were used with an input of about 0.5 to 1 ug. It was immunoSEQ multiplex PCR that amplified TCR beta CDR3 across 54 Vbeta and 13 Jbeta. TCRdb redid the calling of the immunoSEQ multiplex PCR reads with MiXCR, one entry per CDR3 protein. The sample lists around 160,000 distinct CDR3 sequences, over 85% occurring once. Healthy donors served as age- and sex-matched controls. While CD8+ and CD4+ T cells were isolated negatively, TEMRA cells were enriched by FACS. The CDR3 is 12 amino acids. The V end was cut by 4 bases, the J end by 1 base, with 5 bases between. CDR1 ENHRY and CDR2 SYGVKD come from the germline V gene.

The source of this sequence is a human donor in good health. The genes are TRBV10-3 and TRBJ2-7; no clear D. Material for sequencing was CD4+ T cells from PBMCs. CDR3 bases: TGTGCCATCAGTGGGGCTTCCTACGAGCAGTACTTC. It specifies CAISGASYEQYF.